The 32 T cell receptor beta chains in this list originate from one sample, sequenced in a study of OX40 agonist ivuxolimab in advanced cancers. Measured with immunoSEQ multiplex PCR; TCRdb has only the in-frame clones, and not every one. This sample yields approximately 72,000 clones, of which 84% are seen a single time; less than 0.9% belongs to the top ten. Sequenced here: CD4+ or CD8+ T cells sorted from blood, sampled in a trial of the OX40 agonist ivuxolimab. The receptors here all came from an adult with an advanced solid tumor such as melanoma, head and neck, liver or kidney cancer.

The chain links TRBV5-1 to TRBJ2-1, with TRBD2 identical over 8 bases. The J segment lost 5 bases and the V segment lost 3 bases, leaving 13 bases of the junction unmatched. Germline loops: CDR1 SGHRS, CDR2 YFSETQ. This CDR3 has 17 amino acids. The CDR3 protein is CASSWPRGLERNNEQFF. The CDR3 region has the DNA TGCGCCAGCAGCTGGCCGAGGGGACTAGAACGGAACAATGAGCAGTTCTTC.

The gene calls are TRBV15 and TRBJ2-1; the D is unclear. V was clipped by 1 base and J by 2 bases, with 12 bases between them. The CDR3 is made up of 16 amino acids. The germline gives CDR1 LNHNV, CDR2 YYDKDF (reference sequence). The CDR3 nucleotides read TGTGCCACCAGCAGAGGAGGTATGGCGGCCTACAATGAGCAGTTCTTC. Translation gives CATSRGGMAAYNEQFF.

This clone was seen a handful of times. The chain employs TRBV6-5 and TRBJ2-7; a weak D match, TRBD1 (5 bases). This CDR3 spans 15 amino acids. Per germline, CDR1 MNHEY and CDR2 SVGAGI. Trimming removed 2 bases at V and 3 bases at J, with 14 bases between. CDR3 bases: TGTGCCAGCAGTTACAGGCAGGGTGGGCTCTACGAGCAGTACTTC. Residues: CASSYRQGGLYEQYF.

The V call is TRBV6-5, the J call TRBJ1-2; D might be TRBD1 (5 bases). V was cut by 6 bases and J by 4 bases, with 12 bases left in between. CDR1 is MNHEY, CDR2 SVGAGI, per germline. The CDR3 has 13 amino acids. In DNA, the CDR3 is TGTGCCAGCAGGCGCGGGACCTCCTATGGCTACACCTTC. The encoded protein is CASRRGTSYGYTF.

This clone was seen just once. V is TRBV7-3 and J is TRBJ1-2; the D is unclear. With 2 bases removed from V and 7 bases from J, the gap between germline ends came to 17 bases. The CDR3 length is 15 residues. Germline V CDR1 and CDR2: SGHTA, FQGTGA. The CDR3 bases are TGTGCCAGCAGCTTAGGTGCAGTTAGGGCAGGTGGCTACACCTTC. It is translated as CASSLGAVRAGGYTF.

The V call is TRBV11-3, the J call TRBJ2-1; no clear D. Between the trimmed V and J ends, which lost 2 bases and 4 bases, there was a span of 6 bases. The germline CDR1 and CDR2 sequences are SGHNT and YENEEA. The CDR3 is 13 amino acids. CDR3 amino acids: CASSLNVYNEQFF. DNA for the CDR3: TGTGCCAGCAGCTTAAATGTTTACAATGAGCAGTTCTTC.

V usage is TRBV15 and J usage is TRBJ1-2; D gene ambiguous. The CDR3 consists of 14 residues. The V end was cut by 0 bases, the J end by 2 bases, with 7 bases between. The germline V gene has CDR1 LNHNV and CDR2 YYDKDF (reference sequence). CDR3 DNA sequence: TGTGCCACCAGCAGAGATCTGGGGAACTATGGCTACACCTTC. Encoded protein: CATSRDLGNYGYTF.

The genes are TRBV28 and TRBJ2-3; 9 nucleotides line up with TRBD2. The CDR3 runs 16 residues. CDR1 and CDR2 from the germline V gene are MDHEN and SYDVKM. Trimming cost V 7 bases and J 1 base; bases outside gene matches: 9. The CDR3 loop reads CASKAGGIEGTDTQYF. CDR3 coding DNA: TGTGCCAGCAAGGCGGGAGGGATTGAGGGCACAGATACGCAGTATTTT.

V is TRBV9 and J is TRBJ2-1, with 7 positions matching TRBD2. Losses at the gene ends were 0 bases for V and 3 bases for J; bases not matched to a gene: 3. The CDR3 has 15 residues. Germline V gene lookup returns CDR1 SGDLS and CDR2 YYNGEE. The CDR3 protein is CASSVDGRNYNEQFF. For the CDR3, the DNA is TGTGCCAGCAGCGTAGACGGGAGGAACTACAATGAGCAGTTCTTC.

V gene TRBV2 combines with J gene TRBJ2-3, with D tentatively TRBD1 (5 bases). From germline, CDR1 is SNHLY and CDR2 FYNNEI. The CDR3 has 13 amino acids. The V end lost 4 bases, the J end lost 4 bases, and 9 bases lay between the germline ends. The CDR3 DNA follows: TGTGCCAGCAGTGCGGCAGGGCCAGATACGCAGTATTTT. Protein product: CASSAAGPDTQYF.

This clone was recorded once. The chain recombines TRBV28 with TRBJ2-1; 8 nucleotides line up with TRBD1. The CDR3 contains 17 residues. J gave up 0 bases and V 2 bases, and 6 bases lay outside the gene matches. CDR1 is MDHEN, CDR2 SYDVKM, per germline. CDR3 nucleotides: TGTGCCAGCAGTTTACCGGGACAGGTCTTCTCCTACAATGAGCAGTTCTTC. Amino acids: CASSLPGQVFSYNEQFF. Drawing the rest from reference TRBV28 and TRBJ2-1, the complete variable domain is DVKVTQSSRYLVKRTGEKVFLECVQDMDHENMFWYRQDPGLGLRLIYFSYDVKMKEKGDIPEGYSVSREKKERFSLILESASTNQTSMYLCASSLPGQVFSYNEQFFGPGTRLTVL.

The chain recombines TRBV6-5 with TRBJ1-2, with D perhaps TRBD1 (5 bases). Germline CDR1 and CDR2: MNHEY and SVGAGI. The germline V and J ends were trimmed by 4 bases and 3 bases, with 9 bases remaining between them. The CDR3 length is 13 residues. The DNA for the CDR3 is TGTGCCAGCAGTTCGGGCAGGGACTATGGCTACACCTTC. Protein: CASSSGRDYGYTF.

This clone is a singleton in its sample. The rearrangement links TRBV5-8 to TRBJ2-7; TRBD1 matches 8 bases. In germline, CDR1 is SGHTS, CDR2 YDEGEE. With V trimmed by 2 bases and J by 5 bases, 6 bases remained unmatched. The CDR3 is 14 amino acids. The CDR3 spells CASSFRDRRHEQYF. Written as DNA, the CDR3 is TGTGCCAGCAGCTTCCGGGACAGGAGGCACGAGCAGTACTTC.

This clone was seen once. V usage is TRBV29-1 and J usage is TRBJ2-5; 12 nucleotides align to TRBD2. Germline V gives CDR1 SQVTM, CDR2 ANQGSEA. Germline trimming cut 7 bases from V and 2 bases from J; bases unmatched to any gene: 5. The CDR3 has 14 amino acids. CDR3 amino acids: CSGLAGGFQETQYF. The CDR3 coding sequence is TGCAGCGGCCTAGCGGGAGGGTTTCAAGAGACCCAGTACTTC.

This clone was seen only a few times. V gene TRBV18 combines with J gene TRBJ2-6; D is possibly TRBD1 or TRBD2 (6 bases each). The CDR3 covers 15 residues. The germline V gene encodes CDR1 KGHSH and CDR2 LQKENI. V was cut by 4 bases and J by 2 bases, with 9 bases left in between. CDR3 protein: CASSLGGAGANVLTF. CDR3 DNA: TGTGCCAGCTCACTCGGGGGCGCTGGGGCCAACGTCCTGACTTTC.

This clone was observed a handful of times. The V and J genes are TRBV10-1 and TRBJ2-2; D call uncertain. V lost 4 bases, J lost 3 bases, and 9 bases lay in between. In germline, CDR1 is WNHNN, CDR2 SYGVQD (reference sequence). The CDR3 is 14 amino acids. In DNA, the CDR3 is TGCGCCAGCAGTGCCACGTTTTACACCGGGGAGCTGTTTTTT. Protein product: CASSATFYTGELFF.

The gene calls are TRBV2 and TRBJ1-2; D is unresolved. The V gene lost 6 bases and the J gene lost 0 bases, with 8 bases spanning the gap. Germline CDR1 is SNHLY and CDR2 is FYNNEI. The CDR3 contains 13 residues. DNA of the CDR3: TGTGCCAGCAGCCTGGACCCTAACTATGGCTACACCTTC. Residues: CASSLDPNYGYTF.

The chain combines TRBV11-3 with TRBJ2-4; D is possibly TRBD2 (7 bases). This CDR3 spans 15 amino acids. CDR1 is SGHNT, CDR2 YENEEA, per germline. Trimming left V 5 bases short and J 9 bases short, with 20 bases between. The CDR3 nucleotides are TGTGCCAGCAGCCTAGGGGGGGGCCAGGGAGTCATTCAGTACTTC. This gives the protein CASSLGGGQGVIQYF.

The rearrangement joins TRBV9 to TRBJ2-2, with 7 bases that match TRBD2. This CDR3 spans 15 amino acids. V dropped 5 bases and J dropped 3; count of bases not matched to a gene: 7. Per the germline V gene, CDR1 is SGDLS and CDR2 is YYNGEE. DNA of the CDR3: TGTGCCAGCAGTGCCTCGGGGGGAGACACCGGGGAGCTGTTTTTT. It is translated as CASSASGGDTGELFF.

This clone was seen a handful of times. V usage is TRBV5-1 and J usage is TRBJ1-1; D gene uncertain. The V gene's germline CDR1 is SGHRS and CDR2 YFSETQ. The CDR3 spans 14 residues. V gave up 4 bases and J gave up 2 bases, with 12 bases separating them. The CDR3 reads CASSIRTKNTEAFF. DNA of the CDR3: TGCGCCAGCAGCATACGGACTAAAAACACTGAAGCTTTCTTT.

This clone was counted a single time. This chain connects TRBV28 to TRBJ1-5; tentatively, D is TRBD1 (5 bases). The CDR3 runs 16 residues. Germline loops: CDR1 MDHEN, CDR2 SYDVKM. Trimming removed 2 bases from V and 4 bases from J, with 15 bases in between. The CDR3 sequence: CASSLTGTGPNQPQHF. DNA of the CDR3: TGTGCCAGCAGTTTAACCGGCACAGGACCTAATCAGCCCCAGCATTTT.

This clone was observed a few times. The V gene is TRBV6-4, the J gene TRBJ1-1, with unresolved D. CDR3 size: 13 residues. From germline, CDR1 is MRHNA and CDR2 SNTAGT. V lost 8 bases and J lost 1, with 11 bases in between. CDR3 in amino acids: CASSLTWNTEAFF. CDR3 in DNA: TGTGCCAGCTCCCTAACGTGGAACACTGAAGCTTTCTTT.

V usage is TRBV7-2 and J usage is TRBJ2-3; 13 positions agree with TRBD2. Germline V lookup: CDR1 SGHTA, CDR2 FQGNSA. The CDR3 runs 18 residues. J was trimmed by 0 bases and V by 2 bases; bases with no gene match: 5. For the CDR3, the DNA is TGTGCCAGCAGCTTAACTAGCGGGGGGGTTGGTAGCACAGATACGCAGTATTTT. It yields the protein CASSLTSGGVGSTDTQYF.

The chain joins TRBV29-1 to TRBJ2-1, with D tentatively TRBD2 (7 bases). Per germline, CDR1 SQVTM and CDR2 ANQGSEA. V was clipped by 7 bases and J by 12 bases, with 22 bases between them. The CDR3 length is 13 residues. The CDR3 reads CSAVDSLRGGQFF. In nucleotides, the CDR3 is TGCAGCGCCGTCGACAGCCTAAGGGGGGGGCAGTTCTTC.

This chain links TRBV7-2 with TRBJ2-7; TRBD1 matches at 9 bases. Germline loops: CDR1 SGHTA, CDR2 FQGNSA. After removal of 5 bases from V and 0 bases from J, the junction contained 2 bases not matched to a gene. This CDR3 has 14 residues. Written as DNA, the CDR3 is TGTGCCAGCAGCGGACAGGGGATCTCCTACGAGCAGTACTTC. This encodes CASSGQGISYEQYF.

This chain uses TRBV6-5 with TRBJ1-3; D is unclear. The CDR3 loop spans 14 amino acids. Per germline, CDR1 MNHEY and CDR2 SVGAGI. The V gene lost 4 bases and the J gene lost 0 bases, with 7 bases spanning the gap. This CDR3 is CASSLFDSGNTIYF. The CDR3 DNA follows: TGTGCCAGCAGTTTGTTTGACTCTGGAAACACCATATATTTT.

The V gene is TRBV6-5, the J gene TRBJ2-1; TRBD1 agrees at 9 bases. Germline CDR1 reads MNHEY; CDR2 reads SVGAGI. Trimming took 5 bases from V and 9 from J; bases not matched to a gene: 2. The CDR3 contains 12 residues. The CDR3 coding sequence is TGTGCCAGCAGTACAGGGGGCTTTGAGCAGTTCTTC. This codes for CASSTGGFEQFF.

V and J are TRBV7-6 and TRBJ1-2, with 9 bases fitting TRBD1. There are 12 residues in the CDR3. V lost 3 bases, J lost 10 bases, and 3 bases stayed unmatched. The germline V gene has CDR1 SGHVS and CDR2 FNYEAQ. In DNA form, the CDR3 reads TGTGCCAGCAGCTTGGGACAGGGCTCCTACACCTTC. It specifies CASSLGQGSYTF.

This clone was observed a single time. The V and J genes are TRBV6-1 and TRBJ1-5; a possible D gene is TRBD1 (6 bases). This CDR3 spans 16 amino acids. Trimming cost V 4 bases and J 3 bases, with 16 bases left between them. CDR1 and CDR2 from the germline V gene are MNHNS and SASEGT. This CDR3 is CASSVLQGGDNQPQHF. CDR3 in DNA: TGTGCCAGCAGTGTATTACAGGGTGGGGACAATCAGCCCCAGCATTTT.

The chain has TRBV30 and TRBJ2-7; tentative D call: TRBD1 (6 bases). The V gene lost 3 bases and the J gene lost 5 bases, with 26 bases spanning the gap. This CDR3 region has 17 residues. Germline CDR1 and CDR2: GTSNPN and SVGIG (reference sequence). The CDR3 region has the DNA TGTGCCTGGAGAGCCCCCCCGGGACACCCGAGGGTCGACGAGCAGTACTTC. Translated, it gives CAWRAPPGHPRVDEQYF.

The chain uses TRBV6-1 and TRBJ2-2; D uncertain. This CDR3 comprises 15 residues. The V end was cut by 5 bases, the J end by 4 bases, with 14 bases between. Germline V gene data show CDR1 as MNHNS and CDR2 as SASEGT. DNA of the CDR3: TGTGCCAGCAGTATGGGCAGGTCGAGCACCGGGGAGCTGTTTTTT. Encoded protein: CASSMGRSSTGELFF.

This chain connects TRBV5-4 to TRBJ1-2; D is ambiguous. V was clipped by 0 bases and J by 4 bases, with 13 bases between them. CDR1 is SGHNT, CDR2 YYREEE, per germline (reference sequence). This CDR3 has 15 amino acids. The CDR3, as DNA: TGTGCCAGCAGCTTGGGCGGGGTAGGGATCTATGGCTACACCTTC. It yields the protein CASSLGGVGIYGYTF.